These 21 T cell receptor beta chains originate from one sample sequenced in a study of PD-L1 blockade in urothelial cancer. Indicated time point: peripheral blood 6 weeks after treatment start. TCRdb's copy holds only in-frame clones and misses some; the assay was immunoSEQ multiplex PCR. The data hold about 130,000 clones, with about 83% observed a single time. The sequencing used PBMCs, collected around atezolizumab (anti-PD-L1) treatment. The receptors shown here come from a man between 50 and 59 years old with urothelial cancer.

The rearrangement links TRBV5-4 to TRBJ2-7, with 11 bases that match TRBD2. Germline loops: CDR1 SGHNT, CDR2 YYREEE (reference sequence). This CDR3 has 16 residues. After removal of 3 bases from V and 5 bases from J, the junction contained 10 bases not matched to a gene. CDR3 nucleotide sequence: TGTGCCAGCAGCTCCCAACTAGCGGGAGAATTGAACGAGCAGTACTTC. It specifies CASSSQLAGELNEQYF.

The chain combines TRBV15 with TRBJ1-5, with D possibly TRBD1 on 5 matching bases. The CDR3 sequence is 16 residues long. Germline V CDR1 and CDR2: LNHNV, YYDKDF (reference sequence). Trimming took 0 bases from V and 0 from J, leaving 9 bases between them. CDR3 sequence reads: CATSREGHYSNQPQHF. The CDR3 nucleotides are TGTGCCACCAGCAGAGAAGGACATTATAGCAATCAGCCCCAGCATTTT.

The chain joins TRBV10-3 to TRBJ2-7; D may be TRBD1 (6 bases). The CDR3 totals 13 residues. Trimming shortened V by 6 bases and J by 6 bases, and 15 bases separated the two germline ends. CDR1 and CDR2 (germline): ENHRY, SYGVKD. CDR3 coding DNA: TGTGCCATCAGGGACAGATCCTTACTCGAGCAGTACTTC. The encoded protein is CAIRDRSLLEQYF.

The V and J genes are TRBV7-8 and TRBJ1-5, with 7 nucleotides matching TRBD1. The junction had 15 bases not matched to a gene; V was cut back by 7 bases and J by 9 bases. CDR1 and CDR2 from the germline V gene are SGHVS and FQNEAQ. CDR3 length equals 15 residues. In DNA form, the CDR3 reads TGTGCCAGCACCAGACAGGGCAGCCTAATCAGGCCCCAGCATTTT. Protein: CASTRQGSLIRPQHF.

This clone was recorded once. The V call is TRBV16, the J call TRBJ1-5; 8 bases match TRBD1. The V and J ends lost 1 base and 6 bases, in that order; junction bases with no gene match: 5. The CDR3 has 15 amino acids. CDR1 is KGHSY and CDR2 is FQNENV in the germline V gene. CDR3 loop: CASSQYQGTGQPQHF. DNA of the CDR3: TGTGCCAGCAGCCAATATCAGGGGACAGGTCAGCCCCAGCATTTT.

A note on this clone: At one end, the junction sequence differs from germline, possibly due to a read error. This chain connects TRBV7-2 to TRBJ2-7, with 7 bases fitting TRBD2. This CDR3 is 13 amino acids long. The V gene's germline CDR1 is SGHTA and CDR2 FQGNSA. The CDR3 nucleotides are TGTGCCAGCAGCTTAGCGGGGGTTGGCGGGAGTTCTTTC. It specifies CASSLAGVGGSSF. Full variable domain (remainder filled in from reference TRBV7-2 and TRBJ2-7): GAGVSQSPSNKVTEKGKDVELRCDPISGHTALYWYRQSLGQGLEFLIYFQGNSAPDKSGLPSDRFSAERTGGSVSTLTIQRTQQEDSAVYLCASSLAGVGGSSFGPGTRLTVT.

This clone occurred a few times. The rearrangement uses TRBV7-2 and TRBJ2-7; 7 bases align to TRBD1. There are 14 residues in the CDR3. Germline trimming cut 3 bases from V and 3 bases from J; bases unmatched to any gene: 5. Germline CDR1 and CDR2: SGHTA and FQGNSA. The CDR3 loop reads CASSFLDRDYEQYF. CDR3 nucleotides: TGTGCCAGCAGCTTCTTAGACAGGGACTACGAGCAGTACTTC.

This chain uses TRBV5-5 with TRBJ1-2, with D hard to call. V was trimmed by 5 bases and J by 3 bases, leaving 11 bases between them. The CDR3 runs 13 residues. CDR1 SGHKS and CDR2 YYEKEE come from the germline V gene (reference sequence). CDR3 protein: CASSPTDHYGYTF. The CDR3 region has the DNA TGTGCCAGCAGTCCCACAGACCACTATGGCTACACCTTC. Drawing the rest from reference TRBV5-5 and TRBJ1-2, the complete variable domain is DAGVTQSPTHLIKTRGQQVTLRCSPISGHKSVSWYQQVLGQGPQFIFQYYEKEERGRGNFPDRFSARQFPNYSSELNVNALLLGDSALYLCASSPTDHYGYTFGSGTRLTVV.

The chain couples TRBV30 to TRBJ2-3, with D perhaps matching TRBD2 (6 bases). V was pared by 0 bases and J by 0 bases, with 10 bases between. The CDR3 runs 15 residues. CDR1 is GTSNPN and CDR2 is SVGIG in the germline V gene (reference sequence). The CDR3 coding sequence is TGTGCCTGGAGTGTGGAGGGCGGGAGCACAGATACGCAGTATTTT. Protein sequence: CAWSVEGGSTDTQYF.

The chain's CDR3 is CASSQVTSGTWQYF. DNA for the CDR3: TGTGCCAGCAGCCAGGTGACTAGCGGGACGTGGCAGTACTTC. J is TRBJ2-7 and V is TRBV4-2; 11 nucleotides match TRBD2. The V gene's germline CDR1 is LGHNA and CDR2 YNFKEQ. This CDR3 has 14 residues. V lost 3 bases and J lost 9; bases outside the gene matches: 7.

This clone was picked up a small number of times. The rearrangement links TRBV2 to TRBJ2-4; D not resolved. The CDR3 runs 15 residues. CDR1 SNHLY and CDR2 FYNNEI come from the germline V gene. The V and J ends lost 3 bases and 0 bases respectively, with 9 bases between them. This chain's CDR3 is CASSDGPVAKNIQYF. CDR3 DNA sequence: TGTGCCAGCAGTGATGGGCCCGTAGCCAAAAACATTCAGTACTTC.

CDR3 protein: CASSDRPMGDREDYTIYF. DNA for the CDR3: TGTGCCAGCAGCGATAGACCCATGGGGGACAGGGAGGATTACACCATATATTTT. The chain couples TRBV9 to TRBJ1-3; 9 nucleotides line up with TRBD1. This CDR3 has 18 amino acids. The trim removed 3 bases at V and 8 bases at J, leaving 18 bases unmatched. CDR1 is SGDLS, CDR2 YYNGEE, per germline.

V gene TRBV19 combines with J gene TRBJ1-5; tentatively, D is TRBD1 (6 bases). The CDR3 contains 17 residues. Per the germline V gene, CDR1 is LNHDA and CDR2 is SQIVND (reference sequence). V lost 0 bases to trimming and J lost 4 bases, with 16 bases between them. Here the CDR3 reads CASSIDSGTRRNQPQHF. DNA for the CDR3: TGTGCCAGTAGTATAGATTCGGGGACACGGAGGAATCAGCCCCAGCATTTT.

V and J are TRBV7-3 and TRBJ2-1; maybe TRBD2 (5 bases). This CDR3 is built from 16 residues. The V gene lost 6 bases and the J gene lost 4 bases, with 19 bases spanning the gap. Germline CDR1 SGHTA, CDR2 FQGTGA. The CDR3 sequence: CASSAAATTNYNEQFF. The CDR3 coding sequence is TGTGCCAGCAGTGCTGCCGCGACTACCAATTACAATGAGCAGTTCTTC.

Turning to this clone: This same CDR3 is encoded by further DNA sequences in the sample. The chain has TRBV4-1 and TRBJ1-5; 7 nucleotides align to TRBD1. The V gene's germline CDR1 is MGHRA and CDR2 YSYEKL. The J segment lost 6 bases and the V segment lost 0 bases, leaving 5 bases of the junction unmatched. The CDR3 spans 15 residues. The chain's CDR3 is CASSQDRGIGQPQHF. Here the CDR3 DNA reads TGCGCCAGCAGCCAAGACAGGGGGATAGGTCAGCCCCAGCATTTT.

This chain joins TRBV7-9 and TRBJ2-1; 12 bases are a match to TRBD2. This CDR3 has 16 residues. V dropped 2 bases and J dropped 8; count of bases not matched to a gene: 7. The germline V gene encodes CDR1 SEHNR and CDR2 FQNEAQ (reference sequence). As DNA, the CDR3 is TGTGCCAGCAGCTTATTCGCTAGCGGGAGGGTCGATGAGCAGTTCTTC. As protein: CASSLFASGRVDEQFF.

The chain joins TRBV4-1 to TRBJ1-4; D might be TRBD1 (5 bases). The CDR3 runs 18 residues. Per the germline V gene, CDR1 is MGHRA and CDR2 is YSYEKL. The V end was cut by 0 bases, the J end by 10 bases, with 24 bases between. CDR3 protein: CASSQEHGGFTPPGKLFF. The CDR3 region has the DNA TGCGCCAGCAGCCAAGAACACGGGGGTTTTACCCCGCCCGGAAAACTGTTTTTT.

The chain uses TRBV28 and TRBJ2-3; D gene uncertain. Germline V lookup: CDR1 MDHEN, CDR2 SYDVKM. The CDR3 totals 14 residues. Trimming shortened V by 1 base and J by 3 bases, and 8 bases separated the two germline ends. CDR3 sequence (DNA): TGTGCCAGCAGTTTATCGGGTGGGACAGATACGCAGTATTTT. Protein product: CASSLSGGTDTQYF.

This chain connects TRBV4-2 to TRBJ2-5; D is perhaps TRBD2 (6 bases). The CDR3 contains 15 residues. CDR1 is LGHNA, CDR2 YNFKEQ, per germline. Trimming shortened V by 6 bases and J by 5 bases, and 19 bases separated the two germline ends. The CDR3: CASSRISGGGETQYF. CDR3 nucleotides: TGTGCCAGCAGTCGAATTAGCGGTGGGGGGGAGACCCAGTACTTC.

A few counts support this clone. The chain recombines TRBV7-9 with TRBJ2-1; D is unclear. This CDR3 contains 16 residues. The V end was cut by 5 bases, the J end by 1 base, with 15 bases between. Per the germline V gene, CDR1 is SEHNR and CDR2 is FQNEAQ (reference sequence). CDR3 bases: TGTGCCAGCAGCGCTCTATTAGTGCGGTCCTACAATGAGCAGTTCTTC. Translated: CASSALLVRSYNEQFF.

V and J are TRBV5-1 and TRBJ2-2; possible D gene TRBD1, 6 bases. Germline loops: CDR1 SGHRS, CDR2 YFSETQ. CDR3 length: 16 residues. V was cut by 4 bases and J by 1 base, with 14 bases left in between. DNA for the CDR3: TGCGCCAGCAGCCCAACGGACAGCTTGAACACCGGGGAGCTGTTTTTT. The encoded protein is CASSPTDSLNTGELFF.